One sample yielded the 7 T cell receptor beta chains listed below, sequenced in a study of blood T cells in healthy people across ages. Using a J-beta primer mix together with a sample-barcoded 5' primer, a second PCR was run for roughly 6 to 12 cycles. TCRdb itself ran the 5' RACE reads through MiXCR, one entry per CDR3 protein. The table includes approximately 900,000 distinct CDR3 sequences, about 27% detected once. This sample also belongs to another study, concerning T cells of mothers and their children.

The specimen was blood. The receptors stem from a woman aged 35 to 49 in good health.

For this clonotype: The junction departs from the called germline gene at one end, perhaps through a read error. This chain joins TRBV4-1 and TRBJ2-2; tentative D call: TRBD2 (6 bases). Looked up from germline, CDR1 is MGHRA and CDR2 is YSYEKL. This CDR3 contains 14 residues. The chain's CDR3 is CASSQDGGAGERFF. The CDR3 DNA reads TGCGCCAGCAGCCAAGATGGAGGGGCCGGGGAGCGGTTTTTT.

This clonotype was seen ten or more times. The CDR3 loop is CAISENRYTEAFF. In DNA form, the CDR3 reads TGTGCCATCAGTGAAAACAGATACACTGAAGCTTTCTTT. The rearrangement joins TRBV10-3 to TRBJ1-1; no reliable D call. The germline V gene encodes CDR1 ENHRY and CDR2 SYGVKD. The CDR3 spans 13 residues. Trimming shortened V by 3 bases and J by 3 bases, and 8 bases separated the two germline ends.

About this clonotype: This may stem from a read error, because a much larger clone lies one nucleotide away. J is TRBJ2-7 and V is TRBV4-1; 10 bases are shared with TRBD1. Germline trimming cut 3 bases from V and 7 bases from J; bases unmatched to any gene: 12. This CDR3 is 16 amino acids long. Germline V CDR1 and CDR2: MGHRA, YSYEKL. This CDR3 is CASSHSRDRGFLEQYF. CDR3 coding DNA: TGCGCCAGCAGCCACAGCCGGGACAGGGGATTTCTTGAGCAGTACTTC.

V gene TRBV5-1 combines with J gene TRBJ2-1; TRBD1 is a possible D gene (5 bases). This CDR3 spans 14 amino acids. Trimming stripped 1 base from V and 13 bases from J, with 18 bases between. The germline gives CDR1 SGHRS, CDR2 YFSETQ. CDR3 coding DNA: TGCGCCAGCAGCTTGATCAGGGATCAAGAGACCCAGTTCTTC. This gives the protein CASSLIRDQETQFF.

This clonotype occurred a few times. The J gene is TRBJ2-3, the V gene TRBV20-1; TRBD2 matches at 9 bases. CDR3 size: 16 residues. Germline V gene sequence: CDR1 DFQATT, CDR2 SNEGSKA (reference sequence). The V and J ends lost 0 bases and 2 bases, in that order; junction bases with no gene match: 6. The DNA for the CDR3 is TGCAGTGCTAGAGATAAGGCTAGCGGGGTCACAGATACGCAGTATTTT. This encodes CSARDKASGVTDTQYF.

This chain joins TRBV7-2 and TRBJ2-7; D remains ambiguous. The V gene lost 2 bases and the J gene lost 3 bases, with 8 bases spanning the gap. Germline CDR1 reads SGHTA; CDR2 reads FQGNSA. The CDR3 spans 13 residues. The CDR3 DNA follows: TGTGCCAGCAGCTTACCGACAAGCTACGAGCAGTACTTC. As protein: CASSLPTSYEQYF.

Many counts were recorded for this clonotype. The rearrangement links TRBV6-5 to TRBJ2-5; 7 bases line up with TRBD2. Germline assignment: CDR1 MNHEY and CDR2 SVGAGI. Trimming took 7 bases from V and 4 from J; bases not matched to a gene: 6. This CDR3 has 13 residues. The CDR3 region is CASNRREGETQYF. Here the CDR3 DNA reads TGTGCCAGCAATCGTAGGGAGGGAGAGACCCAGTACTTC.